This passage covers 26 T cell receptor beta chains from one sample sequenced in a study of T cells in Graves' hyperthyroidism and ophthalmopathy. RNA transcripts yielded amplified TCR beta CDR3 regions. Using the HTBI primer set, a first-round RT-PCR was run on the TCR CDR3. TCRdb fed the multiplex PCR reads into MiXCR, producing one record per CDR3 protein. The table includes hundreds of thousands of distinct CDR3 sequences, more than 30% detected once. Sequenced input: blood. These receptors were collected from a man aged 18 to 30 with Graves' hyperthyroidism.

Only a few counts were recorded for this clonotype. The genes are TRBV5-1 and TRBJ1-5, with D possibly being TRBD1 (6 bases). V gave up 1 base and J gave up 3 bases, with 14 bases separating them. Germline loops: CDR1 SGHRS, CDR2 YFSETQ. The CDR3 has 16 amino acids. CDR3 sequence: CASSLPQGISNQPQHF. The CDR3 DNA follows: TGCGCCAGCAGCTTGCCCCAGGGGATATCCAATCAGCCCCAGCATTTT.

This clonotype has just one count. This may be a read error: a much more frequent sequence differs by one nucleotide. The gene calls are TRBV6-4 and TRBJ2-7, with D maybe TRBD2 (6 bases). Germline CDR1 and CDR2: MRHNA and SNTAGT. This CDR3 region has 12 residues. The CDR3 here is CASGGFSYQQYF. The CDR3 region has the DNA TGTGCCAGCGGAGGGTTCTCCTACCAGCAGTACTTC.

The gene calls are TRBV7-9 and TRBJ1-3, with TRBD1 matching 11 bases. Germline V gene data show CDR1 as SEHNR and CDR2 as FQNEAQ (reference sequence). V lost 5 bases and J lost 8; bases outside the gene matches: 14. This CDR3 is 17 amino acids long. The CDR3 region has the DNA TGTGCCAGCAGCCTCGGGACAGGGGGACGTGATGGCTACACCATATATTTT. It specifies CASSLGTGGRDGYTIYF.

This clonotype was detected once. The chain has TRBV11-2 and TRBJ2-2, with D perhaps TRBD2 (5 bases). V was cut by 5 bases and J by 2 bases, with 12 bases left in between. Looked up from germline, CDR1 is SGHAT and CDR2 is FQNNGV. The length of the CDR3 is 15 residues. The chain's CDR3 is CASSTRADNTGELFF. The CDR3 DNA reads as TGTGCCAGCAGCACACGAGCGGACAACACCGGGGAGCTGTTTTTT.

The CDR3: CAISDTVLTF. The CDR3 DNA is TGTGCCATCAGTGATACAGTCCTGACTTTC. V usage is TRBV10-3 and J usage is TRBJ2-6; D is unclear. V dropped 3 bases and J dropped 13 bases, with 4 bases sitting between them. Germline V gene lookup returns CDR1 ENHRY and CDR2 SYGVKD. CDR3 length: 10 amino acids.

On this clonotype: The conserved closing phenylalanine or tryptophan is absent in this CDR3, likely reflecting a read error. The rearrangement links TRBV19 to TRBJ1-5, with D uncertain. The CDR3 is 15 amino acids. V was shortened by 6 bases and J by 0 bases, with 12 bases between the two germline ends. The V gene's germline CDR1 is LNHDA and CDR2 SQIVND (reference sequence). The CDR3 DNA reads TGTGCCAGTAGCCCCACAGAGTATAGCAATCAGCCCCAGCATCTT. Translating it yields CASSPTEYSNQPQHL.

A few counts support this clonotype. The CDR3 region has the DNA TGTGCCAGCAGCTTAGAATGGCCGTACGGGAAACTGTTTTTT. It encodes CASSLEWPYGKLFF. The rearrangement joins TRBV7-2 to TRBJ1-4; D not resolved. Trimming removed 1 base at V and 11 bases at J, with 14 bases between. CDR1 is SGHTA and CDR2 is FQGNSA in the germline V gene. The CDR3 covers 14 residues.

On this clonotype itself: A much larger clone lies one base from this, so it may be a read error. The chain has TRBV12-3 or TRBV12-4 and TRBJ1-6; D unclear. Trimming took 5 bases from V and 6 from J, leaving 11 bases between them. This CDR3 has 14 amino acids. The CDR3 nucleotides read TGTGCCAGCAGTGCCACTCCCGGTAATTCACCCCTCCACTTT. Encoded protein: CASSATPGNSPLHF.

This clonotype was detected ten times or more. This CDR3 is CASSFLGQPQHF. The CDR3 DNA is TGTGCCAGCAGCTTCCTCGGTCAGCCCCAGCATTTT. The chain recombines TRBV12-3 or TRBV12-4 with TRBJ1-5; D gene unclear. The ends were cut back, 6 bases at V and 6 bases at J, with 9 bases in the middle. CDR3 length equals 12 residues.

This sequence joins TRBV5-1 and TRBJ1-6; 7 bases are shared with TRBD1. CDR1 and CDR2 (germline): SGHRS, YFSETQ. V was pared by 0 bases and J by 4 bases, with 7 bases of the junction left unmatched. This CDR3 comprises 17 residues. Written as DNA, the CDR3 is TGCGCCAGCAGCTTGGACGGTTCGGGACAGTATAATTCACCCCTCCACTTT. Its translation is CASSLDGSGQYNSPLHF.

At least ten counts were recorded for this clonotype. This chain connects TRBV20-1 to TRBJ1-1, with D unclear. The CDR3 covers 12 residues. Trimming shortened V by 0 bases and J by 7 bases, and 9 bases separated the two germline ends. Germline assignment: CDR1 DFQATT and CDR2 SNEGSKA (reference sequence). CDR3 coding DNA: TGCAGTGCTAGAGAATTGGAAGGTGAAGCTTTCTTT. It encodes CSARELEGEAFF.

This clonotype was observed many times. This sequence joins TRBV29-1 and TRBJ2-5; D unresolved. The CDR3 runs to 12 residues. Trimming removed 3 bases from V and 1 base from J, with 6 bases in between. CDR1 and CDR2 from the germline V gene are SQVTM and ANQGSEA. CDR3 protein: CSVEAFQETQYF. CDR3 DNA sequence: TGCAGCGTTGAGGCATTCCAAGAGACCCAGTACTTC.

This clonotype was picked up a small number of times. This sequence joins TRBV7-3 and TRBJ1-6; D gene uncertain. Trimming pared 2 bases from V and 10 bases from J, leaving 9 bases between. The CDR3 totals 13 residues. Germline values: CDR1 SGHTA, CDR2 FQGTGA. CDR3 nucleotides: TGTGCCAGCAGCTTATTGTTGTCGTCACCCCTCCACTTT. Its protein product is CASSLLLSSPLHF.

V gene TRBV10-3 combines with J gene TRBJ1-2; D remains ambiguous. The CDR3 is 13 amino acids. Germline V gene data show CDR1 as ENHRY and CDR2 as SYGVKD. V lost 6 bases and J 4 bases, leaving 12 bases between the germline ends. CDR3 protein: CAIRDEAVYGYTF. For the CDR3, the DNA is TGTGCCATCAGGGATGAGGCAGTCTATGGCTACACCTTC.

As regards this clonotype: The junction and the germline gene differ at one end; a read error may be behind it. CDR3 in DNA: TGCACCAGCAGCACAGGTTCCGACGAGCAGTACTTC. Protein product: CTSSTGSDEQYF. The chain has TRBV7-9 and TRBJ2-7; the D gene is possibly TRBD1 (5 bases). The CDR3 has 12 residues. The V gene's germline CDR1 is SEHNR and CDR2 FQNEAQ (reference sequence).

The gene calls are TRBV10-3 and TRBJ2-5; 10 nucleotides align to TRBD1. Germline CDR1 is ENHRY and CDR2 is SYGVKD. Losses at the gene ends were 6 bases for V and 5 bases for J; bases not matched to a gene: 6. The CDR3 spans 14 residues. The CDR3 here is CAISAGTGDETQYF. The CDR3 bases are TGTGCCATCAGCGCCGGGACAGGGGACGAGACCCAGTACTTC.

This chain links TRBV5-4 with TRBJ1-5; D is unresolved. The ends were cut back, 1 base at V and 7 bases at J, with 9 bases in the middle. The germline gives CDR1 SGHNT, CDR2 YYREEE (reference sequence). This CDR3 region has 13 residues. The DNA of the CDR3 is TGTGCCAGCAGCTTGCGTCCGACCCAGCCCCAGCATTTT. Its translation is CASSLRPTQPQHF. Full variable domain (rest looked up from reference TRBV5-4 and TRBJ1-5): ETGVTQSPTHLIKTRGQQVTLRCSSQSGHNTVSWYQQALGQGPQFIFQYYREEENGRGNFPPRFSGLQFPNYSSELNVNALELDDSALYLCASSLRPTQPQHFGDGTRLSIL.

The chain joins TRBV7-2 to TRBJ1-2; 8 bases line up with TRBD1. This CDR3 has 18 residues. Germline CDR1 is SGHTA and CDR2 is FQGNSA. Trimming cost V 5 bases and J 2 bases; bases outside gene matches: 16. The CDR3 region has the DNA TGTGCCAGCAGCCCCATCCTGCGGGACAGGACCCTAAACTATGGCTACACCTTC. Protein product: CASSPILRDRTLNYGYTF.

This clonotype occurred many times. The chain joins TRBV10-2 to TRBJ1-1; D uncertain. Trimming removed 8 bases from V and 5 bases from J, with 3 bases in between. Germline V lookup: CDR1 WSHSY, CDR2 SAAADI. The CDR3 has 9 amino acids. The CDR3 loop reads CASPTEAFF. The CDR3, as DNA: TGCGCCAGCCCGACTGAAGCTTTCTTT.

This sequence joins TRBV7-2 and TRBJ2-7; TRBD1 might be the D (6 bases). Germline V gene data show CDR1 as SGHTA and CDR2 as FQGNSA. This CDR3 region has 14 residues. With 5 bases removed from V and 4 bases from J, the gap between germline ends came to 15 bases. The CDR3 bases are TGTGCCAGCAGCCAAAAGAAGGGGGTGTACGAGCAGTACTTC. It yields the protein CASSQKKGVYEQYF.

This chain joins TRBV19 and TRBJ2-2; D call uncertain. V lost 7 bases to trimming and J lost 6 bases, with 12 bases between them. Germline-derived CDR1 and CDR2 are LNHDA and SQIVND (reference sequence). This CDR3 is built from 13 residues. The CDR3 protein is CASTGRAAGELFF. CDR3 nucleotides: TGTGCCAGTACGGGCAGAGCAGCCGGGGAGCTGTTTTTT.

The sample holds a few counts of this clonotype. CDR3 sequence reads: CASSLARTGGVEAFF. Written as DNA, the CDR3 is TGTGCCAGCAGCTTAGCTCGGACAGGGGGCGTTGAAGCTTTCTTT. V and J are TRBV7-2 and TRBJ1-1; 11 bases map to TRBD1. This CDR3 contains 15 residues. Germline CDR1 SGHTA, CDR2 FQGNSA. The ends lost 0 bases at V and 7 bases at J; junction bases unmatched: 4.

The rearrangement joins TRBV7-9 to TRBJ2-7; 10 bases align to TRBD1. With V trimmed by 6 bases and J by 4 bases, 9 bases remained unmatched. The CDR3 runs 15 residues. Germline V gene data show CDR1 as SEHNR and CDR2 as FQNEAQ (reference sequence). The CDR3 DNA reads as TGTGCCAGCAGTAGCGACAGGGGGCTATATTACGAGCAGTACTTC. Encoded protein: CASSSDRGLYYEQYF.

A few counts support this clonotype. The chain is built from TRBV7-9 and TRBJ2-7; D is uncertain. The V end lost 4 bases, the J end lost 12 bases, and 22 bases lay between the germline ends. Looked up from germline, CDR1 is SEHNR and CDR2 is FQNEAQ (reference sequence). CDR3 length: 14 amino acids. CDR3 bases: TGTGCCAGCAGCTCCCTCGTGAGACGACCAAGCTTGTACTTC. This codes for CASSSLVRRPSLYF.

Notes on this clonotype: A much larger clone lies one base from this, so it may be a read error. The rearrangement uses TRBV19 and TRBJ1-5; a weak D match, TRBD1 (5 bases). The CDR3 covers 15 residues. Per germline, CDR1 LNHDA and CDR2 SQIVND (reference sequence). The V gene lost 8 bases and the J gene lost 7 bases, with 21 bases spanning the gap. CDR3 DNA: TGTGCCAGTCAGTTAGGGGTTGCGGACAAGCAGCCCCAGCATTTT. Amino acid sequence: CASQLGVADKQPQHF.

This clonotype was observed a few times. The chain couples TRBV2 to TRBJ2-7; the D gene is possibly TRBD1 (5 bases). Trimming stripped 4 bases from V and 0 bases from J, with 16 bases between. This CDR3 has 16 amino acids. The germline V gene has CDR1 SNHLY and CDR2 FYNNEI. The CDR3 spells CASSGSSQESSYEQYF. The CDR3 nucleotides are TGTGCCAGCAGTGGCTCCTCACAGGAGAGCTCCTACGAGCAGTACTTC.